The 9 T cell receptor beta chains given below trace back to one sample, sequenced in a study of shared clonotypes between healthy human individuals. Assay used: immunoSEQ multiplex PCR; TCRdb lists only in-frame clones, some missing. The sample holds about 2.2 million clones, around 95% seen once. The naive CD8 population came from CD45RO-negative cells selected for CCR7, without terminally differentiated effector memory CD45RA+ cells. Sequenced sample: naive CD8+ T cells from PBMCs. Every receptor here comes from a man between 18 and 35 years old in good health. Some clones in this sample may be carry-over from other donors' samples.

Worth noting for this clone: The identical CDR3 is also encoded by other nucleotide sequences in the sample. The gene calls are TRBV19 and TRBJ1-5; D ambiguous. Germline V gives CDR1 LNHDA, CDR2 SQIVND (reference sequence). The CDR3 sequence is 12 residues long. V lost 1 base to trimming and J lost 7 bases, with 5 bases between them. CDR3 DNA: TGTGCCAGTAGTATAGGAGGACAGCCCCAGCATTTT. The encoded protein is CASSIGGQPQHF.

The CDR3 region has the DNA TGTGCCAGCAGCTCACCCACTGGCTTTTGGGAGCAGTACTTC. It encodes CASSSPTGFWEQYF. V and J are TRBV7-3 and TRBJ2-7; D gene unclear. The CDR3 has 14 residues. Germline V gene sequence: CDR1 SGHTA, CDR2 FQGTGA. V was clipped by 4 bases and J by 7 bases, with 17 bases between them.

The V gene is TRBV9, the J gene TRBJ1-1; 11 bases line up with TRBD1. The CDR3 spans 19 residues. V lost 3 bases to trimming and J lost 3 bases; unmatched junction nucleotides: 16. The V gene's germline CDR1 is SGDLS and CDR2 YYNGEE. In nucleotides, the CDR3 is TGTGCCAGCAGCGCCCCCGTTATGGACAGGGGGCGCGGGTACACTGAAGCTTTCTTT. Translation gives CASSAPVMDRGRGYTEAFF. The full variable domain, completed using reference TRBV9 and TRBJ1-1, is DSGVTQTPKHLITATGQRVTLRCSPRSGDLSVYWYQQSLDQGLQFLIQYYNGEERAKGNILERFSAQQFPDLHSELNLSSLELGDSALYFCASSAPVMDRGRGYTEAFFGQGTRLTVV.

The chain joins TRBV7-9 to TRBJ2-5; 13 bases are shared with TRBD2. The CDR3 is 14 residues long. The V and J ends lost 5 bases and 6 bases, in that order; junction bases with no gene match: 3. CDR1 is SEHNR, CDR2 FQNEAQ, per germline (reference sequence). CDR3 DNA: TGTGCCAGCAGCCCGACTAGCGGGAGGCAGACCCAGTACTTC. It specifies CASSPTSGRQTQYF.

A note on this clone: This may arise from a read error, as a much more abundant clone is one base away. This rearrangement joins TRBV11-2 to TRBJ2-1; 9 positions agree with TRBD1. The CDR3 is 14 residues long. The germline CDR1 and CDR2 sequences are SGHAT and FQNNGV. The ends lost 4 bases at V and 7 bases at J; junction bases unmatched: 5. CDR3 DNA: TGTGCCAGCAGCTCCGGGACAGGGCTGAATGAGCAGTTCTTC. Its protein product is CASSSGTGLNEQFF.

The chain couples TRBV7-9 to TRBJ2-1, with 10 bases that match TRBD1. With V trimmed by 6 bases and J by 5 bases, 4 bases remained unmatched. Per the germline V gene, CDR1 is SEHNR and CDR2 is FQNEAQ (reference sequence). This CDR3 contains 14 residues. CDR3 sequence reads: CASRTGQGNNEQFF. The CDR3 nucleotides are TGTGCCAGCAGAACGGGACAGGGGAACAATGAGCAGTTCTTC.

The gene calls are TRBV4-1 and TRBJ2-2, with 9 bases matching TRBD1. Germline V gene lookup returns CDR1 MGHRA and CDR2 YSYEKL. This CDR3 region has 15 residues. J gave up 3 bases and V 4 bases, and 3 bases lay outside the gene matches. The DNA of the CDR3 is TGCGCCAGCAGCCCCCGACAGGGGGACACCGGGGAGCTGTTTTTT. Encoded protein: CASSPRQGDTGELFF.

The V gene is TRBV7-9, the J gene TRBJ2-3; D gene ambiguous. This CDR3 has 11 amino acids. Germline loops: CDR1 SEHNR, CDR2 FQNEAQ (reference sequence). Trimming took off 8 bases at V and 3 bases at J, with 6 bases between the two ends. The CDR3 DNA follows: TGTGCCAGCCAAGGTACAGATACGCAGTATTTT. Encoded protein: CASQGTDTQYF.

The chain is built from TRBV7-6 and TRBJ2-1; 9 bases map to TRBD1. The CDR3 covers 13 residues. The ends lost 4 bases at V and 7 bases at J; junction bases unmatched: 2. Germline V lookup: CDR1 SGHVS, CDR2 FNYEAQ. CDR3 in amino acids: CASSWDRANEQFF. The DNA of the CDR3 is TGTGCCAGCAGCTGGGACAGGGCGAATGAGCAGTTCTTC.